Below, 15 T cell receptor beta chains from the same sample are listed, as sequenced in a study of T cells after yellow fever vaccination. A single record per CDR3 protein comes from TCRdb applying MiXCR to the 5' RACE reads. In the table there are about 230,000 distinct CDR3 sequences, approximately 6.3% of which are singletons. The sample here was CD4+ T cells sorted from PBMCs, taken on the day of the yellow fever booster vaccination. The receptors derive from a man between 25 and 39 years old who received the YFV17D yellow fever vaccine.

This rearrangement joins TRBV5-1 to TRBJ1-3; D is ambiguous. Germline-derived CDR1 and CDR2 are SGHRS and YFSETQ. Trimming took 0 bases from V and 5 from J, leaving 6 bases between them. This CDR3 is built from 13 residues. The CDR3 is CASSLGGRNTIYF. CDR3 bases: TGCGCCAGCAGCTTGGGGGGAAGAAACACCATATATTTT.

V gene TRBV20-1 combines with J gene TRBJ2-3, with TRBD2 matching 8 bases. Losses at the gene ends were 3 bases for V and 3 bases for J; bases not matched to a gene: 8. This CDR3 is 15 amino acids long. Germline assignment: CDR1 DFQATT and CDR2 SNEGSKA (reference sequence). CDR3 DNA: TGCAGTGCTAGCCGGGGGGGAGCAGGTACAGATACGCAGTATTTT. It encodes CSASRGGAGTDTQYF.

This clonotype was detected many times. The chain recombines TRBV5-1 with TRBJ2-5, with D maybe TRBD1 (8 bases). Per germline, CDR1 SGHRS and CDR2 YFSETQ. The CDR3 extends over 16 amino acids. V was shortened by 5 bases and J by 2 bases, with 19 bases between the two germline ends. The CDR3 loop reads CASRQGGTLLQETQYF. The CDR3, as DNA: TGCGCCAGCAGACAGGGGGGGACCCTGTTACAAGAGACCCAGTACTTC.

This clonotype turned up a few times. The J gene is TRBJ1-1, the V gene TRBV14, with D maybe TRBD1 (6 bases). The CDR3 is 13 residues long. CDR1 SGHDN and CDR2 FVKESK come from the germline V gene. V was trimmed by 2 bases and J by 11 bases, leaving 15 bases between them. The CDR3 DNA reads TGTGCCAGCAGCCAAACCTCCGGGGGGCCGGCTTTCTTT. It encodes CASSQTSGGPAFF.

This clonotype was counted many times. V and J are TRBV5-1 and TRBJ2-5, with D uncertain. The CDR3 spans 12 residues. Trimming cost V 0 bases and J 2 bases, with 2 bases left between them. Germline lookup yields CDR1 SGHRS and CDR2 YFSETQ. This CDR3 reads CASSLEQETQYF. The CDR3 DNA reads as TGCGCCAGCAGCTTGGAACAAGAGACCCAGTACTTC.

This sequence joins TRBV20-1 and TRBJ2-1; D may be TRBD2 (5 bases). Between the trimmed V and J ends, which lost 4 bases and 3 bases, there was a span of 13 bases. The CDR3 loop spans 14 amino acids. In germline, CDR1 is DFQATT, CDR2 SNEGSKA (reference sequence). CDR3 sequence (DNA): TGCAGTGCTAAAAGCGGACTTGGCTACAATGAGCAGTTCTTC. Its translation is CSAKSGLGYNEQFF.

This clonotype occurred a few times. CDR3 DNA: TGCGCCAGCAGCTTGGCCCTCCGAGATACGCAGTATTTT. Translation gives CASSLALRDTQYF. The chain recombines TRBV5-1 with TRBJ2-3; D is unresolved. Germline V CDR1 and CDR2: SGHRS, YFSETQ. V shed 0 bases and J shed 5 bases, with 7 bases lying between them. The CDR3 runs 13 residues.

The chain uses TRBV7-6 and TRBJ1-1, with 9 bases lining up with TRBD1. V was clipped by 5 bases and J by 5 bases; unmatched bases: 6. From germline, CDR1 is SGHVS and CDR2 FNYEAQ. This CDR3 region has 14 residues. The CDR3 nucleotides read TGTGCCAGCAGCAAGGACAGGGGAGGGACTGAAGCTTTCTTT. Translating gives CASSKDRGGTEAFF.

This clonotype was observed a handful of times. The chain joins TRBV29-1 to TRBJ1-4, with a possible D match to TRBD1 (5 bases). The germline CDR1 and CDR2 sequences are SQVTM and ANQGSEA. The CDR3 runs 10 residues. In DNA form, the CDR3 reads TGCGGGGTTGGGGGTGAAAAACTGTTTTTT. As protein: CGVGGEKLFF.

This clonotype showed up many times. The CDR3 loop is CASSPLGPGNTIYF. The DNA for the CDR3 is TGTGCCAGCAGCCCATTGGGGCCTGGAAACACCATATATTTT. J is TRBJ1-3 and V is TRBV14; possible D gene TRBD1, 5 bases. Germline V lookup: CDR1 SGHDN, CDR2 FVKESK. This CDR3 spans 14 amino acids. The V end was cut by 4 bases, the J end by 2 bases, with 9 bases between.

This clonotype has just a few counts. The chain has TRBV20-1 and TRBJ2-7, with 9 positions matching TRBD2. CDR1 is DFQATT, CDR2 SNEGSKA, per germline (reference sequence). The CDR3 runs 17 residues. J lost 3 bases, V lost 1 base, and 13 bases had no gene match. The CDR3 protein is CSARAGGVAGGSYEQYF. The CDR3 nucleotides are TGCAGTGCTAGAGCAGGAGGGGTTGCGGGAGGGAGCTACGAGCAGTACTTC.

Ten or more counts support this clonotype. The chain uses TRBV18 and TRBJ2-7, with D hard to call. Germline V gene sequence: CDR1 KGHSH, CDR2 LQKENI. Trimming took 3 bases from V and 7 from J, leaving 10 bases between them. The CDR3 spans 12 residues. The CDR3 sequence: CASSPARVEQYF. The CDR3 DNA is TGTGCCAGCTCACCCGCTAGGGTAGAGCAGTACTTC.

The chain joins TRBV7-8 to TRBJ2-1, with TRBD2 matching 9 bases. The junction had 8 bases not matched to a gene; V was cut back by 2 bases and J by 0 bases. This CDR3 is 18 amino acids long. The germline V gene has CDR1 SGHVS and CDR2 FQNEAQ. The CDR3 DNA is TGTGCCAGCAGCTTATTGGTAGCGGGGGCTTACTCCTACAATGAGCAGTTCTTC. Residues: CASSLLVAGAYSYNEQFF.

A few counts support this clonotype. The chain uses TRBV12-3 or TRBV12-4 and TRBJ1-4; possible D gene TRBD1, 5 bases. The CDR3 contains 13 residues. Trimming removed 5 bases at V and 7 bases at J, with 11 bases between. The CDR3 loop is CASSELQGEKLFF. Here the CDR3 DNA reads TGTGCCAGCAGTGAGTTGCAGGGTGAAAAACTGTTTTTT.

The genes are TRBV20-1 and TRBJ2-1; 12 bases fit TRBD2. Germline V CDR1 and CDR2: DFQATT, SNEGSKA (reference sequence). The junction had 8 bases not matched to a gene; V was cut back by 3 bases and J by 8 bases. CDR3 length equals 15 residues. The CDR3 loop is CSASTRLAGEDEQFF. The CDR3 coding sequence is TGCAGTGCTAGTACCCGACTAGCGGGAGAGGATGAGCAGTTCTTC.